This T cell receptor beta chain was documented in a study of shared clonotypes between healthy human individuals. It was into CD45RA+ naive and CD45RA-negative memory subsets that the CD4+ cells were split. CDR1 is SNHLY and CDR2 is FYNNEI in the germline V gene. V gave up 5 bases and J gave up 5 bases, with 12 bases separating them. CDR3 length: 14 residues. The repertoire was sequenced with immunoSEQ multiplex PCR; TCRdb's copy has only in-frame clones and lacks some. The table includes about 1 million clones, approximately 78% detected once. The chain has TRBV2 and TRBJ2-2; no firm D call. The sequence was collected from a man between 18 and 29 years old in good health. Some clones in this sample may be carry-over from other donors' samples. The material sequenced was memory CD4+ T cells from PBMCs. Documented subset: CD45RA-negative fraction. The DNA for the CDR3 is TGTGCCAGCAGTTACACGCTCGGAACCGGGGAGCTGTTTTTT. The encoded protein is CASSYTLGTGELFF. Filled out from reference TRBV2 and TRBJ2-2, the complete variable domain reads EPEVTQTPSHQVTQMGQEVILRCVPISNHLYFYWYRQILGQKVEFLVSFYNNEISEKSEIFDDQFSVERPDGSNFTLKIRSTKLEDSAMYFCASSYTLGTGELFFGEGSRLTVL.